These T cell receptor beta chains were read from a single sample in a study of blood T cell repertoires in COVID-19. Libraries were prepared by immunoSEQ multiplex PCR; TCRdb keeps only in-frame clonotypes and omits some of them. The table has roughly 210,000 clones, 84% seen once. The sequenced sample was peripheral blood. The receptor source for this set is a woman of 80 years or more with COVID-19, enrolled during active disease. CDR3s include the opening cysteine and the closing phenylalanine or tryptophan. A D gene is named only where the DNA matches it firmly. Where a row states a size, it is once, few, many or the class of an expanded clone; other rows omit it.

>-|-|TRBV5-4|TRBJ2-3
TGTGCCAGCAGCTTCGAGTCTAGTCAGTTGTCGGCAGATACGCAGTATTTT
CASSFESSQLSADTQYF
>-|TRBD2|TRBV7-3|TRBJ2-1
TGTGCCAGCACGGGGACTAGCGGGGGCCACCATGAGCAGTTCTTC
CASTGTSGGHHEQFF
>-|TRBD1|TRBV2|TRBJ1-5
TGTGCCAGCAGGGGACAGGGCGGTCAGCCCCAGCATTTT
CASRGQGGQPQHF
>-|TRBD2|TRBV30|TRBJ2-3
TGTGCCTGGAGTGTACTAGCGGGGGGAGGTACGCAGTATTTT
CAWSVLAGGGTQYF
>once|-|TRBV6-5|TRBJ1-1
TGTGCCAGCAGTAGGGGCGGGGGGACTGAAGCTTTCTTT
CASSRGGGTEAFF
>-|-|TRBV11-2|TRBJ1-6
TGTGCCAGCAGCTTCCGGGAAAATAATTCACCCCTCCACTTT
CASSFRENNSPLHF
>-|-|TRBV5-6|TRBJ2-5
TGTGCCAGCAGCTTTAACACGGAGACCCAGTACTTC
CASSFNTETQYF
>-|-|TRBV5-1|TRBJ1-6
TGCGCCAGCAGCTTGGAACAGCTCAATTCACCCCTCCACTTT
CASSLEQLNSPLHF
>-|-|TRBV7-3|TRBJ2-3
TGTGCCAGCAGCTTAAACACGGGGATCACAGATACGCAGTATTTT
CASSLNTGITDTQYF
>-|-|TRBV5-1|TRBJ2-7
TGCGCCAGCAGCTTTCAGGGGCGCGTATCCTACGAGCAGTACTTC
CASSFQGRVSYEQYF
>-|-|TRBV15|TRBJ1-2
TGTGCCACCAGCAGAGATTTCAATGGAGCGACTAACTATGGCTACACCTTC
CATSRDFNGATNYGYTF
>-|-|TRBV19|TRBJ1-3
TGTGCCAGTTTCAGTACTGGAAACACCATATATTTT
CASFSTGNTIYF
>-|-|TRBV11-2|TRBJ2-3
TGTGCCAGCAGCCCAACAGATACGCAGTATTTT
CASSPTDTQYF
>-|TRBD2|TRBV4-1|TRBJ2-1
TGCGCCAGCAGCCTCCGGGGGGGCCCTTTTATCAATGAGCAGTTCTTC
CASSLRGGPFINEQFF
>-|-|TRBV5-1|TRBJ2-5
TGCGCCAGCAGCTTTGCGACCGGGGAAGAGACCCAGTACTTC
CASSFATGEETQYF
>-|TRBD2|TRBV6-1|TRBJ2-5
TGTGCCAGCAGTGAACAGCGGGGGGCACAAGAGACCCAGTACTTC
CASSEQRGAQETQYF
>-|-|TRBV19|TRBJ1-5
TGTGCCAGTAGTATTCCTAGACAGCCCCAGCATTTT
CASSIPRQPQHF
>-|-|TRBV9|TRBJ2-7
TGTGCCAGCAGCGTAGATTGGGCTAGCGATACCTACGAGCAGTACTTC
CASSVDWASDTYEQYF
>-|-|TRBV29-1|TRBJ1-1
TGCAGCGTTGAAAGGGGCCCGGGTGAAGCTTTCTTT
CSVERGPGEAFF
>-|-|TRBV5-1|TRBJ1-5
TGCGCCAGCAGCATCACAGGTTTGCAGCCCCAGCATTTT
CASSITGLQPQHF
>once|-|TRBV19|TRBJ1-2
TGTGCCAGTACGTCTCGGGAAGCAGTTTTAGCTAACTATGGCTACACCTTC
CASTSREAVLANYGYTF
>-|-|TRBV6-6|TRBJ2-6
TGTGCCAGCCCCCCCCCAGGGGCAAGTGGGGCCAACGTCCTGACTTTC
CASPPPGASGANVLTF
>-|TRBD2|TRBV5-1|TRBJ2-1
TGCGCCAGCACCTTAGCGGGGGGATCCTACAATGAGCAGTTCTTC
CASTLAGGSYNEQFF
>-|TRBD1|TRBV30|TRBJ1-4
TGTGCCTGGACCGGTACAGGGGTGGCTGAAAAACTGTTTTTT
CAWTGTGVAEKLFF
>few|-|TRBV5-1|TRBJ2-2
TGCGCCAGCAGCGGTACAGCTACAGGTAACACCGGGGAGCTGTTTTTT
CASSGTATGNTGELFF
>-|-|TRBV13|TRBJ1-1
TGTGCCAGCAGCTCCCGGACTGTTAAATTGAACACTGAAGCTTTCTTT
CASSSRTVKLNTEAFF
>-|-|TRBV5-1|TRBJ1-2
TGCGCCAGCAGCTTGGACCCAGCTAACTATGGCTACACCTTC
CASSLDPANYGYTF
>-|-|TRBV6-1|TRBJ1-4
TGTGCCAGCAGTGTTATCGGCGGGGGGACGGAAAAACTGTTTTTT
CASSVIGGGTEKLFF
>-|TRBD1|TRBV19|TRBJ1-1
TGTGCCACCCTCACAGGGGGCGCGGGAGGGACTGAAGCTTTCTTT
CATLTGGAGGTEAFF
>few|TRBD1|TRBV27|TRBJ1-3
TGTGCCAGCAGTCGGGGACAGGGGACTGGAAACACCATATATTTT
CASSRGQGTGNTIYF
>once|-|TRBV7-9|TRBJ1-3
TGTGCCAGCAGCTTAGCAACGGGCAGGGATAGGAACACCATATATTTT
CASSLATGRDRNTIYF
>-|-|TRBV18|TRBJ1-6
TGTGCCAGCTCACCACCGTACAGCCAAAATTCACCCCTCCACTTT
CASSPPYSQNSPLHF
>-|TRBD1|TRBV11-2|TRBJ2-3
TGTGCCAGCAGCCTCGGACAGGGTAAAGATACGCAGTATTTT
CASSLGQGKDTQYF
>once|TRBD1|TRBV19|TRBJ2-7
TGTGCCAGTAGTAGCCGGACAGGGACCTACGAGCAGTACTTC
CASSSRTGTYEQYF
>-|-|TRBV2|TRBJ1-1
TGTGCCAGCCTAGACAGGAACACTGAAGCTTTCTTT
CASLDRNTEAFF
>-|-|TRBV2|TRBJ1-3
TGTGCCAGCAGTGAGAGATTCACCATATATTTT
CASSERFTIYF
>-|TRBD1|TRBV5-4|TRBJ1-1
TGTGCCAGCAGCTTACCGGGACAGGGTAACACTGAAGCTTTCTTT
CASSLPGQGNTEAFF
>-|TRBD1|TRBV19|TRBJ2-5
TGTGCCAGTAGCATCCGGGACAGTGAACAGTACTTC
CASSIRDSEQYF
>once|-|TRBV3-1/TRBV3-2|TRBJ2-3
TGTGCCAGCAGCCAAACAGCGGTCCCCGGTACGCAGTATTTT
CASSQTAVPGTQYF